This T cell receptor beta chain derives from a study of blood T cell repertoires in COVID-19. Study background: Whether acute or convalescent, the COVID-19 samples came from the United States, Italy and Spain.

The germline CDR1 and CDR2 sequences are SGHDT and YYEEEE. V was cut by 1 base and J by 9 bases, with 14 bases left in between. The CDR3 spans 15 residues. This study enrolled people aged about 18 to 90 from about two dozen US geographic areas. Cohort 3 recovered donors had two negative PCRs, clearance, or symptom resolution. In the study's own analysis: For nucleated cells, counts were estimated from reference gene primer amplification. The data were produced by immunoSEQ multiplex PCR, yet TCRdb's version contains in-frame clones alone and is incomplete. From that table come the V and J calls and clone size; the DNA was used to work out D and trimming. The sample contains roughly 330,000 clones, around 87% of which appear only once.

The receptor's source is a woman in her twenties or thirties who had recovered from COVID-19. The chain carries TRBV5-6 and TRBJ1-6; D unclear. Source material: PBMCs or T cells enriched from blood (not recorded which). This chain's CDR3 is CASSLFRVDGSPLHF. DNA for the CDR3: TGTGCCAGCAGCTTGTTTCGGGTTGACGGTTCACCCCTCCACTTT. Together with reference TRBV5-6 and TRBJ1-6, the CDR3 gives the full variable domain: DAGVTQSPTHLIKTRGQQVTLRCSPKSGHDTVSWYQQALGQGPQFIFQYYEEEERQRGNFPDRFSGHQFPNYSSELNVNALLLGDSALYLCASSLFRVDGSPLHFGNGTRLTVT.